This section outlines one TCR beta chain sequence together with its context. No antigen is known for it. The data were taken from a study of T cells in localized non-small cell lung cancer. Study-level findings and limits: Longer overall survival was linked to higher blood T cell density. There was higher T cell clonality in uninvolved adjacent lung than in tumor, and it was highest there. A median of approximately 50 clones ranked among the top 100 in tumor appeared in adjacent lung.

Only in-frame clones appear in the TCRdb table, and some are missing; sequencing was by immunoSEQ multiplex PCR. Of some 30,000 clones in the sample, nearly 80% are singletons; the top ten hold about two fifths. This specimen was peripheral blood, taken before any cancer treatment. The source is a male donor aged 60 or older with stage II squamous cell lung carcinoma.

CDR3 bases: TGTGCCGTCGATAGCGGGACAACGCAGTATTTT. Protein product: CAVDSGTTQYF. The chain has TRBV10-3 and TRBJ2-3; 8 bases are a match to TRBD2. The CDR3 has 11 residues. The germline V gene encodes CDR1 ENHRY and CDR2 SYGVKD. The V gene end was trimmed by 11 bases and the J gene end by 9 bases; junction bases not matched to a gene: 7.